This is a list of T cell receptor beta chains from one sample in a study of CD4+ T cells in melanoma. Repertoires were generated with immunoSEQ multiplex PCR, while TCRdb's copy carries only in-frame clones and drops some. The sample carries some 14,000 clones, approximately 80% recorded once. Sequenced sample: cells from a culture (not recorded whether cultured in vitro). The receptors were sampled from a human donor with melanoma. Each CDR3 is given with its conserved first and last residue. The D gene is left open where the match is weak. Clone sizes are given selectively: once, few, many, or a class where the clone is expanded.

NA,TRBD1,TRBV11-3,TRBJ2-1,CASSLGTGAYNEQFF,TGTGCCAGCAGCTTGGGGACAGGGGCCTACAATGAGCAGTTCTTC
NA,NA,TRBV5-4,TRBJ2-5,CASSSDSETQYF,TGTGCCAGCAGCTCCGACTCTGAGACCCAGTACTTC
NA,TRBD1,TRBV18,TRBJ1-1,CASSVGGGIATEAFF,TGTGCCAGCTCAGTAGGAGGGGGCATAGCCACTGAAGCTTTCTTT
NA,NA,TRBV6-5,TRBJ1-2,CASSYLADPNGYTF,TGTGCCAGCAGTTACTTGGCAGACCCCAATGGCTACACCTTC
NA,TRBD2,TRBV4-1,TRBJ2-7,CASSQSAAGVRYEQYF,TGCGCCAGCAGCCAGTCCGCGGCGGGGGTTAGGTACGAGCAGTACTTC
NA,NA,TRBV7-6,TRBJ2-3,CASSLHQDTDTQYF,TGTGCCAGCAGCTTACATCAAGACACAGATACGCAGTATTTT
NA,TRBD1,TRBV5-1,TRBJ2-7,CASSSSGTGPYEQYF,TGCGCCAGCAGCTCGTCCGGGACAGGGCCCTACGAGCAGTACTTC
few,TRBD2,TRBV7-8,TRBJ2-1,CASSPTGGVGYNEQFF,TGTGCCAGCAGCCCCACCGGGGGGGTGGGATACAATGAGCAGTTCTTC
few,NA,TRBV7-8,TRBJ1-5,CASSLVGVRNQPQHF,TGTGCCAGCAGCTTAGTGGGGGTACGGAATCAGCCCCAGCATTTT
NA,NA,TRBV10-1,TRBJ1-3,CASSESVGSEGNTIYF,TGCGCCAGCAGTGAGTCCGTTGGGTCCGAAGGAAACACCATATATTTT
NA,TRBD1,TRBV2,TRBJ1-2,CASSDRDRSYGYTF,TGTGCCAGCAGCGACCGGGACAGGAGCTATGGCTACACCTTC
NA,NA,TRBV30,TRBJ1-5,CAWSAQQGQPQHF,TGTGCCTGGAGCGCTCAGCAGGGCCAGCCCCAGCATTTT
NA,NA,TRBV19,TRBJ2-6,CASSIRAGANVLTF,TGTGCCAGTAGTATAAGGGCTGGGGCCAACGTCCTGACTTTC
NA,TRBD2,TRBV9,TRBJ2-3,CASSVKGSGGGTDTQYF,TGTGCCAGCAGCGTAAAGGGGAGCGGGGGGGGCACAGATACGCAGTATTTT
once,NA,TRBV18,TRBJ2-7,CASSTSPGVVSEQYF,TGTGCCAGCTCAACTAGTCCAGGGGTTGTTTCCGAGCAGTACTTC
NA,NA,TRBV19,TRBJ1-2,CASSEQRYGYTF,TGTGCCAGCTCGGAACAACGCTATGGCTACACCTTC
NA,NA,TRBV7-9,TRBJ2-2,CASRPNANTGELFF,TGTGCCAGCAGACCTAACGCGAACACCGGGGAGCTGTTTTTT
few,NA,TRBV14,TRBJ1-1,CASSQDQGRRAFF,TGTGCCAGCAGCCAAGACCAGGGGCGTCGGGCTTTCTTT
NA,TRBD1,TRBV7-2,TRBJ2-7,CASGQGQETQYF,TGTGCCTCCGGACAGGGGCAAGAGACGCAGTACTTC
NA,NA,TRBV29-1,TRBJ1-5,CSVRSPSNQPQHF,TGCAGCGTCAGGTCTCCTAGCAATCAGCCCCAGCATTTT
medium-sized,NA,TRBV2,TRBJ2-7,CASSARLGSEQYF,TGTGCCAGCAGTGCAAGACTAGGTTCCGAGCAGTACTTC
NA,TRBD1,TRBV5-1,TRBJ1-4,CASMSGGEKANEKLFF,TGCGCCAGCATGTCAGGGGGAGAAAAGGCTAATGAAAAACTGTTTTTT
NA,NA,TRBV6-1,TRBJ1-2,CASSEVAGSTNYGYTF,TGTGCCAGCAGTGAAGTGGCAGGTTCGACTAACTATGGCTACACCTTC
few,TRBD2,TRBV5-8,TRBJ2-7,CASSLPSGDTYEQYF,TGTGCCAGCAGCTTGCCTAGCGGGGATACCTACGAGCAGTACTTC
NA,NA,TRBV21-1,TRBJ2-5,CASSKVRQGPETQYF,TGTGCCAGCAGCAAAGTGCGACAGGGACCGGAGACCCAGTACTTC
NA,NA,TRBV6-6,TRBJ2-1,CASSPGDREQFF,TGTGCCAGCAGCCCCGGGGACCGCGAGCAGTTCTTC
NA,TRBD2,TRBV11-3,TRBJ2-1,CASSARTSGGAFEQFF,TGTGCCAGCAGCGCTAGGACTAGCGGGGGGGCCTTTGAGCAGTTCTTC
NA,NA,TRBV6-1,TRBJ1-2,CASSDPGVSGGYTF,TGTGCCAGCAGTGATCCCGGGGTGTCGGGCGGCTACACCTTC
once,NA,TRBV2,TRBJ2-4,CASRDAAKNIQYF,TGTGCCAGCAGGGACGCGGCCAAAAACATTCAGTACTTC
NA,NA,TRBV7-2,TRBJ2-1,CASSFQGGNEQFF,TGTGCCAGCAGCTTTCAGGGGGGCAATGAGCAGTTCTTC
NA,NA,TRBV5-1,TRBJ1-4,CASKLGTENEKLFF,TGCGCCTCGAAGTTGGGGACGGAAAATGAAAAACTGTTTTTT
NA,NA,TRBV15,TRBJ1-5,CATSRGGGSNQPQHF,TGTGCCACCAGCAGAGGGGGAGGTAGCAATCAGCCCCAGCATTTT